This T cell receptor (beta chain) was identified during a study of T cell responses to AZD1222 COVID-19 vaccine. The ends were cut back, 7 bases at V and 6 bases at J, with 11 bases in the middle. CDR3 length: 11 amino acids. The germline V gene encodes CDR1 SGHTS and CDR2 YDEGEE. The assay was immunoSEQ multiplex PCR, and TCRdb's table has in-frame clones only and misses some. The data show under 200,000 clones, about 88% seen once. The source was peripheral blood, collected 28 days after the second AZD1222 dose. The chain recombines TRBV5-8 with TRBJ2-7; D perhaps matches TRBD1 (6 bases). The TCR comes from an adult who received the AZD1222 COVID-19 vaccine. This chain's CDR3 is CASAAGVEQYF. CDR3 DNA: TGTGCCAGCGCCGCAGGGGTCGAGCAGTACTTC.